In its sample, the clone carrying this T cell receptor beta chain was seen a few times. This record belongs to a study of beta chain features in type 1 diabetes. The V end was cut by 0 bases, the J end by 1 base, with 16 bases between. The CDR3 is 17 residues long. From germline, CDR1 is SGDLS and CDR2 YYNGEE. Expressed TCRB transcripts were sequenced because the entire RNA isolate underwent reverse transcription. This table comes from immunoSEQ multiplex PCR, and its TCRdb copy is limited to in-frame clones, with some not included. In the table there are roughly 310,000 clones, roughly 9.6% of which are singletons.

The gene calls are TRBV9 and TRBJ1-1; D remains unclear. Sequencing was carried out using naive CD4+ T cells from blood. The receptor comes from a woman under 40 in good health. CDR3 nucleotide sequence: TGTGCCAGCAGCGTAGGGATCGGAGTGGGGAGGAACACTGAAGCTTTCTTT. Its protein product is CASSVGIGVGRNTEAFF.